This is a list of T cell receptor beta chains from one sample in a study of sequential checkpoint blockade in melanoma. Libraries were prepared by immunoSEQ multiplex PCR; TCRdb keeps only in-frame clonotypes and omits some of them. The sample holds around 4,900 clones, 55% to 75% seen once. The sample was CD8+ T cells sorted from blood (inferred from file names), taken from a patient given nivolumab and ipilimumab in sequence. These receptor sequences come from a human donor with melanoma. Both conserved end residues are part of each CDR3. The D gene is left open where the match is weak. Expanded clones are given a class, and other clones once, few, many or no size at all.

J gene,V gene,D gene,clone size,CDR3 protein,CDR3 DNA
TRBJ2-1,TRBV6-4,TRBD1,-,CASSIGDDRGQGNEQFF,TGTGCCAGCAGTATCGGTGACGACAGGGGGCAAGGTAATGAGCAGTTCTTC
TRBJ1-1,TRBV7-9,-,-,CASSREYSTNTEAFF,TGTGCCAGCAGCCGGGAGTACAGTACGAACACTGAAGCTTTCTTT
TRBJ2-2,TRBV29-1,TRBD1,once,CSVEEDRRNTGELFF,TGCAGCGTCGAAGAGGACAGGAGGAACACCGGGGAGCTGTTTTTT
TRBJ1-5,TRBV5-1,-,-,CASRASNQPQHF,TGCGCCAGCAGGGCAAGCAATCAGCCCCAGCATTTT
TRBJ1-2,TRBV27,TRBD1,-,CASSEWDRGGYTF,TGTGCCAGCAGTGAGTGGGACAGGGGTGGCTACACCTTC
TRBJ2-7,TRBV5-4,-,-,CASSLVESSYEQYF,TGTGCCAGCAGCTTGGTGGAGAGCTCCTACGAGCAGTACTTC
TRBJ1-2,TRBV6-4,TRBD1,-,CASSSGGDGYTF,TGTGCCAGCAGTTCAGGGGGAGATGGCTACACCTTC
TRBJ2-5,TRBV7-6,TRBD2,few,CASSLLGLGEETQYF,TGTGCCAGCAGCTTATTGGGACTAGGGGAAGAGACCCAGTACTTC
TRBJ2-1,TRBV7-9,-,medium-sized,CASSHSLDQGAEQFF,TGTGCCAGCAGCCACAGCCTAGACCAGGGTGCTGAGCAGTTCTTC
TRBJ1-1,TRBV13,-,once,CASSLSSPGEAFF,TGTGCCAGCAGTCTTAGTTCCCCCGGTGAAGCTTTCTTT
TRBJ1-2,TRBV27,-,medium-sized,CASSPTLAGGYTF,TGTGCCAGCAGCCCAACCTTAGCTGGTGGCTACACCTTC
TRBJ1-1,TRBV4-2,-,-,CASSPQGKPIDPEAEAFF,TGTGCCAGCAGCCCCCAGGGGAAACCCATTGACCCAGAAGCTGAAGCTTTCTTT
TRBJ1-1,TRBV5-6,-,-,CASRDSMNTEAFF,TGTGCCAGCCGGGACTCTATGAACACTGAAGCTTTCTTT
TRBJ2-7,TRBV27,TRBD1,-,CASGTGVSYEQYF,TGTGCCAGCGGGACAGGGGTTTCCTACGAGCAGTACTTC
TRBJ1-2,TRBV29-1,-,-,CSVEEGDGGYTF,TGCAGCGTTGAAGAAGGGGATGGCGGCTACACCTTC
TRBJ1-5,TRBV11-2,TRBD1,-,CASSFQGANPISNQPQHF,TGTGCCAGCAGCTTTCAGGGGGCGAATCCTATAAGCAATCAGCCCCAGCATTTT
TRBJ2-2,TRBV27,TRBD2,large,CASSYSSGAPGELFF,TGTGCCAGCAGCTACTCGAGCGGGGCGCCCGGGGAGCTGTTTTTT
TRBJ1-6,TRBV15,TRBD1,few,CATSREGQGFSPLHF,TGTGCCACCAGCAGAGAGGGACAGGGGTTTTCACCCCTCCACTTT
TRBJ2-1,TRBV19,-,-,CASSQIRGGVNEQFF,TGTGCCAGTAGTCAGATCAGGGGTGGGGTCAATGAGCAGTTCTTC
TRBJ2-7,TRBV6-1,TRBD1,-,CASSGLAGTGDNEQYF,TGTGCCAGCAGTGGATTAGCCGGGACAGGGGACAACGAGCAGTACTTC
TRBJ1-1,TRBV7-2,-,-,CASSAPHLNTEAFF,TGTGCCAGCAGCGCCCCCCACTTGAACACTGAAGCTTTCTTT
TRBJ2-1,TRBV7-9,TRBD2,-,CASQYLAGGDNEQFF,TGTGCCAGCCAATACCTGGCGGGGGGGGACAATGAGCAGTTCTTC
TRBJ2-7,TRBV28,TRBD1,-,CASSYRGRTGYEQYF,TGTGCCAGCAGTTACAGGGGTAGGACTGGCTACGAGCAGTACTTC
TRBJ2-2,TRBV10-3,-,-,CAISSDNTGELFF,TGTGCCATCAGCTCAGATAACACCGGGGAGCTGTTTTTT
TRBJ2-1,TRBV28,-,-,CASSFGSGLNNEQFF,TGTGCCAGCAGTTTTGGTAGCGGACTAAACAATGAGCAGTTCTTC
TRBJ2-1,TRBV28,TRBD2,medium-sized,CASRLAGETNEQFF,TGTGCCAGCAGGTTAGCGGGAGAGACCAATGAGCAGTTCTTC
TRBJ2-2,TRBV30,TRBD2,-,CAWSDRTSWSTGELFF,TGTGCCTGGAGTGATAGGACTAGTTGGTCCACCGGGGAGCTGTTTTTT
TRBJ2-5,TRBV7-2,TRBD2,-,CASRGYSGGLGETQYF,TGTGCCAGCAGGGGTTATAGCGGGGGTCTGGGAGAGACCCAGTACTTC
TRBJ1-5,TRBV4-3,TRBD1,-,CASQPQPGQGIQPQHF,TGCGCCAGCCAGCCCCAGCCGGGACAGGGCATTCAGCCCCAGCATTTT
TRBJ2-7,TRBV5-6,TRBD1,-,CASSLGAGGEQYF,TGTGCCAGCAGCTTGGGGGCAGGGGGCGAGCAGTACTTC
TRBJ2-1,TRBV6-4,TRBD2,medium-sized,CASSELAGAYNEQFF,TGTGCCAGCAGTGAACTAGCGGGAGCCTACAATGAGCAGTTCTTC
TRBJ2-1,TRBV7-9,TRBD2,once,CAWLAGGYNEQFF,TGTGCCTGGCTAGCGGGGGGCTACAATGAGCAGTTCTTC
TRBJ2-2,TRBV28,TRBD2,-,CASSSRGLAGRVELFF,TGTGCCAGCAGTTCCAGAGGGCTAGCGGGGCGGGTTGAGCTGTTTTTT
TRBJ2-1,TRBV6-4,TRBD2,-,CASSAKAGEGNEQFF,TGTGCCAGCAGTGCCAAAGCGGGAGAAGGGAATGAGCAGTTCTTC
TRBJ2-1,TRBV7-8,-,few,CASSLSDEQFF,TGTGCCAGCAGCCTTAGCGATGAGCAGTTCTTC
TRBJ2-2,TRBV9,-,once,CASSSPGLPGELFF,TGTGCCAGCAGCTCCCCTGGGCTCCCCGGGGAGCTGTTTTTT
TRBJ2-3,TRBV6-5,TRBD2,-,CASSPGLEADTQYF,TGTGCCAGCAGCCCTGGACTAGAGGCAGATACGCAGTATTTT
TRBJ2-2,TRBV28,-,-,CASKGGEDTGELFF,TGTGCCAGCAAGGGGGGGGAGGACACCGGGGAGCTGTTTTTT
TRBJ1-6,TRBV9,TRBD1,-,CASSVSTGENNSPLHF,TGTGCCAGCAGCGTATCGACAGGGGAGAATAATTCACCCCTCCACTTT
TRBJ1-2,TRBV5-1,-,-,CASSFGGGGYTF,TGCGCCAGCAGCTTTGGGGGAGGTGGCTACACCTTC
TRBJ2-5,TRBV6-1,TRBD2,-,CASSESAGGQETQYF,TGTGCCAGCAGTGAATCGGCGGGGGGGCAAGAGACCCAGTACTTC
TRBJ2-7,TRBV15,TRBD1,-,CATSSWTGVDEQYF,TGTGCCACCAGCAGCTGGACAGGGGTGGACGAGCAGTACTTC
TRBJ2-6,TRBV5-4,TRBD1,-,CASSLGDRSNVLTF,TGTGCCAGCAGCTTGGGGGACAGGAGTAACGTCCTGACTTTC
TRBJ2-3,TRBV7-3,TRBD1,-,CASSLPEDRDTDTQYF,TGTGCCAGCAGCCTCCCTGAGGACAGGGACACAGATACGCAGTATTTT
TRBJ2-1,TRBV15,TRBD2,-,CATSRDREGGYNEQFF,TGTGCCACCAGCAGAGATAGGGAGGGAGGGTACAATGAGCAGTTCTTC
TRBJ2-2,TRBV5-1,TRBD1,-,CASKRGPNTGELFF,TGCGCCAGCAAGAGGGGGCCGAACACCGGGGAGCTGTTTTTT
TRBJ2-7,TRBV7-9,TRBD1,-,CASERDSLSYEQYF,TGTGCCAGCGAGAGGGACAGCTTGTCCTACGAGCAGTACTTC
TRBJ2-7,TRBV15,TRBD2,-,CATSRERGGSSYEQYF,TGTGCCACCAGCAGAGAGCGGGGGGGCTCCTCCTACGAGCAGTACTTC
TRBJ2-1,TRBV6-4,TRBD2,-,CASSDGTSGFEQFF,TGTGCCAGCAGTGACGGGACTAGCGGGTTTGAGCAGTTCTTC
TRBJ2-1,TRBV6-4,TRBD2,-,CASSFASGSGNEQFF,TGTGCCAGCAGCTTCGCTAGCGGGAGTGGGAATGAGCAGTTCTTC
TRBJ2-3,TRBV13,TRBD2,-,CASSPGRREGPTDTQYF,TGTGCCAGCAGCCCCGGTCGGAGGGAGGGCCCGACAGATACGCAGTATTTT
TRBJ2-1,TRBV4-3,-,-,CASSPSGGGRNTNEQFF,TGCGCCAGCAGCCCCTCGGGGGGCGGACGGAACACCAATGAGCAGTTCTTC
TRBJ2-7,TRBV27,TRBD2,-,CASSARLAMYEQYF,TGTGCCAGCAGTGCTAGACTAGCAATGTACGAGCAGTACTTC
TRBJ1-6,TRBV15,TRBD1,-,CATSREQGDNSPLHF,TGTGCCACCAGCAGAGAACAGGGGGATAATTCCCCCCTCCACTTT
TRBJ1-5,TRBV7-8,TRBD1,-,CASSWHRDRGQPQHF,TGTGCCAGCAGCTGGCACCGGGACAGGGGTCAGCCCCAGCATTTT
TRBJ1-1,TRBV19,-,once,CASSTNYMNTEAFF,TGTGCCAGTAGTACCAATTACATGAACACTGAAGCTTTCTTT
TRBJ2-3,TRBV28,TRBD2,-,CASLLAGASDTQYF,TGTGCCAGCCTACTAGCGGGAGCCTCAGATACGCAGTATTTT
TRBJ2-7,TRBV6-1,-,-,CASSEPGDKDEQYF,TGTGCCAGCAGTGAACCAGGGGATAAGGACGAGCAGTACTTC
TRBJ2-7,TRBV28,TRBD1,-,CASSLAQGNYEQYF,TGTGCCAGCAGTTTGGCACAGGGGAACTACGAGCAGTACTTC